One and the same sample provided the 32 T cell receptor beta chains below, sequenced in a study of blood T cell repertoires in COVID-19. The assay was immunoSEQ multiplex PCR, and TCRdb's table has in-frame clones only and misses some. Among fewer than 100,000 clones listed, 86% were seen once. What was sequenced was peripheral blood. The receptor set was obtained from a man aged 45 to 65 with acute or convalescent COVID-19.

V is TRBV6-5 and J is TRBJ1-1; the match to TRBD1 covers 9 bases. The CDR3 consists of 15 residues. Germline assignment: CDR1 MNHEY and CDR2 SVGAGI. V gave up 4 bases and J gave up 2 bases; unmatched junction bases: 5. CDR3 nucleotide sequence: TGTGCCAGCAGTTTCCAGGACAGGGGTAACACTGAAGCTTTCTTT. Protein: CASSFQDRGNTEAFF.

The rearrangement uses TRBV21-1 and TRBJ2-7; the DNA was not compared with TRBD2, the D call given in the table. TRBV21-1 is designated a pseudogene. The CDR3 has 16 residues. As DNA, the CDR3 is TGTGCCAGCAGCAATGTTTGGAACGGGAGCTCCTACGAGCAGTACTTC. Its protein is CASSNVWNGSSYEQYF.

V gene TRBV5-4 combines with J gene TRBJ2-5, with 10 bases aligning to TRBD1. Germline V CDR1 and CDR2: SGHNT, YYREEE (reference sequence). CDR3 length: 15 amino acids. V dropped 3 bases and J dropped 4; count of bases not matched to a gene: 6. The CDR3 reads CASSSPGQGLETQYF. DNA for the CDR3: TGTGCCAGCAGCTCTCCGGGACAGGGGCTAGAGACCCAGTACTTC.

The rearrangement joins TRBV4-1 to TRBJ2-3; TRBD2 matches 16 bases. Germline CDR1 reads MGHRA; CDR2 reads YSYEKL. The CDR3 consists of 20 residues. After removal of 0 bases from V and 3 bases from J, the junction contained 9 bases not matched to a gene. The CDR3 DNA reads TGCGCCAGCAGCCAAGAATCGGGACTAGCGGGAGGGCCGAGGACAGATACGCAGTATTTT. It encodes CASSQESGLAGGPRTDTQYF.

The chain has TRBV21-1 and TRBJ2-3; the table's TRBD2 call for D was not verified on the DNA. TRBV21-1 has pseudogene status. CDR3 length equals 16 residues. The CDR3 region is CASSKEVGGKVDTQYF. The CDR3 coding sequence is TGTGCCAGCAGCAAAGAGGTGGGCGGGAAGGTAGATACGCAGTATTTT.

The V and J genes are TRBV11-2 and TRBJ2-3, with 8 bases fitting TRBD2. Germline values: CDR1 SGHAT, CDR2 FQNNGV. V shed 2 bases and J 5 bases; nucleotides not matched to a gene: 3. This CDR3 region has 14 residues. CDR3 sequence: CASSLPGLGDTQYF. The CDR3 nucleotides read TGTGCCAGCAGCTTACCGGGACTAGGAGATACGCAGTATTTT.

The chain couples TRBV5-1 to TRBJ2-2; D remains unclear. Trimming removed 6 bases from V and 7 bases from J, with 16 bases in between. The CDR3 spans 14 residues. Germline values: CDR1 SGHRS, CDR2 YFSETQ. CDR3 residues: CASKWAAVDGELFF. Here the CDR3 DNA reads TGCGCCAGCAAGTGGGCAGCCGTAGACGGGGAGCTGTTTTTT.

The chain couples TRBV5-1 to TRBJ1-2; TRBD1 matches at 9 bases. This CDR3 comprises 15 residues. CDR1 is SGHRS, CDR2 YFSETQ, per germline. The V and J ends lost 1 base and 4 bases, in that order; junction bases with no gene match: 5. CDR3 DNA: TGCGCCAGCAGCTTGACAGGGGGCGCGGGCTATGGCTACACCTTC. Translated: CASSLTGGAGYGYTF. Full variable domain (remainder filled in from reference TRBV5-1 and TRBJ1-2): KAGVTQTPRYLIKTRGQQVTLSCSPISGHRSVSWYQQTPGQGLQFLFEYFSETQRNKGNFPGRFSGRQFSNSRSEMNVSTLELGDSALYLCASSLTGGAGYGYTFGSGTRLTVV.

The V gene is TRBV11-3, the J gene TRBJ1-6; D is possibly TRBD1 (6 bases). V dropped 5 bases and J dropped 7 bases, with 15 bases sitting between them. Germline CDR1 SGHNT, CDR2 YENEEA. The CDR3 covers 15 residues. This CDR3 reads CASSPAQGKNSPLHF. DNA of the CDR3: TGTGCCAGCAGCCCCGCGCAGGGGAAGAATTCACCCCTCCACTTT. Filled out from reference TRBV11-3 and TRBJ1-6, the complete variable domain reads EAGVVQSPRYKIIEKKQPVAFWCNPISGHNTLYWYLQNLGQGPELLIRYENEEAVDDSQLPKDRFSAERLKGVDSTLKIQPAELGDSAVYLCASSPAQGKNSPLHFGNGTRLTVT.

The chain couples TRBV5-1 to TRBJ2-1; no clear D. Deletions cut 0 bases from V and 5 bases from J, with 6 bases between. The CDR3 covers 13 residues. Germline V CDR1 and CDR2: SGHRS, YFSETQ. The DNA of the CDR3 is TGCGCCAGCAGCTTGGGGCGGAACAATGAGCAGTTCTTC. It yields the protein CASSLGRNNEQFF.

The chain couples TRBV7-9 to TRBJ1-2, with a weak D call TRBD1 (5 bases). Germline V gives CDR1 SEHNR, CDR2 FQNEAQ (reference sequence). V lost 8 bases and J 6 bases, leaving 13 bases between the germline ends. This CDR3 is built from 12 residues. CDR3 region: CASGGGEHGYTF. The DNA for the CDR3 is TGTGCCAGCGGCGGGGGGGAGCATGGCTACACCTTC.

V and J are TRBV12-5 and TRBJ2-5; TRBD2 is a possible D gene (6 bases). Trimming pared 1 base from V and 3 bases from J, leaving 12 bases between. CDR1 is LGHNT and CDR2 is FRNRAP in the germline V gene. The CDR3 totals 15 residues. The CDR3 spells CASGLAAGFKETQYF. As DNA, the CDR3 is TGTGCTAGTGGTTTGGCAGCGGGTTTCAAAGAGACCCAGTACTTC.

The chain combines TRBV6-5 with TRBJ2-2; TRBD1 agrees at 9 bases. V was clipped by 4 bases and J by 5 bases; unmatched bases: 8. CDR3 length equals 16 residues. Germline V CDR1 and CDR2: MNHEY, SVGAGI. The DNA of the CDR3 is TGTGCCAGCAGTTCTCTTGGGGACAGGGTAACCGGGGAGCTGTTTTTT. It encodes CASSSLGDRVTGELFF.

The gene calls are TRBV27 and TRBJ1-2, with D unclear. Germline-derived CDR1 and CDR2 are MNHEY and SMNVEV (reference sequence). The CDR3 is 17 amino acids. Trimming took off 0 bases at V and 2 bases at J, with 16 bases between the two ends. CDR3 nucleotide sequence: TGTGCCAGCAGTTTATCGGGAGGTATCGTAAAGAACTATGGCTACACCTTC. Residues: CASSLSGGIVKNYGYTF.

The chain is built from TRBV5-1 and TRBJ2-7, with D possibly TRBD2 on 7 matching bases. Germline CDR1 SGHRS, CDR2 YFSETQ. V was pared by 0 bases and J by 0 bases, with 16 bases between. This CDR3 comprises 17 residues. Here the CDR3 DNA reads TGCGCCAGCAGCTTGGCCGCTCGGGGGGCGAACTCCTACGAGCAGTACTTC. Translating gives CASSLAARGANSYEQYF. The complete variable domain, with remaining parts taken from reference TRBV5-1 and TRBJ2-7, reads KAGVTQTPRYLIKTRGQQVTLSCSPISGHRSVSWYQQTPGQGLQFLFEYFSETQRNKGNFPGRFSGRQFSNSRSEMNVSTLELGDSALYLCASSLAARGANSYEQYFGPGTRLTVT.

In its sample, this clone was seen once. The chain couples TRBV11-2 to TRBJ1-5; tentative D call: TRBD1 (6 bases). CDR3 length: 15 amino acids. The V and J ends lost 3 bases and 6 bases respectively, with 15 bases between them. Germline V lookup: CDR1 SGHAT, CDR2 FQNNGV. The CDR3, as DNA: TGTGCCAGCAGCTTTGCGGGGGGGCAGGGTCAGCCCCAGCATTTT. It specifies CASSFAGGQGQPQHF.

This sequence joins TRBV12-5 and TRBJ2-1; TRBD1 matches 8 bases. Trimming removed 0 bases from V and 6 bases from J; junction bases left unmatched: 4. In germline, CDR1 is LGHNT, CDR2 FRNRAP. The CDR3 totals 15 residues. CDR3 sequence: CASGLVLTGGNEQFF. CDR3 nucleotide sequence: TGTGCTAGTGGTTTGGTCCTCACAGGGGGCAATGAGCAGTTCTTC.

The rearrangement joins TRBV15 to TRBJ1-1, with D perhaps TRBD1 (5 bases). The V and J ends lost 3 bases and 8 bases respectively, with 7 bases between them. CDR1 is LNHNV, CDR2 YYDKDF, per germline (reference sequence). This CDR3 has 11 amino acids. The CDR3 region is CATSRRDEAFF. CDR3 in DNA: TGTGCCACCAGCAGGCGGGACGAAGCTTTCTTT.

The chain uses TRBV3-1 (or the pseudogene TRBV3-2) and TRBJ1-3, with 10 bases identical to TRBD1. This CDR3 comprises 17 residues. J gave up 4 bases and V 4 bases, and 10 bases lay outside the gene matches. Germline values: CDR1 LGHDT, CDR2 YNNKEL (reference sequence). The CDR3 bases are TGTGCCAGCAGCCTCGGCCGGGACAGGGGATCCGGAAACACCATATATTTT. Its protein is CASSLGRDRGSGNTIYF.

CDR3 DNA sequence: TGTGCCAGCAGCACAGGGACTAGCGGGCCGTTCTTC. Its translation: CASSTGTSGPFF. The chain combines TRBV11-3 with TRBJ2-1; 12 positions agree with TRBD2. The germline gives CDR1 SGHNT, CDR2 YENEEA. V was clipped by 5 bases and J by 15 bases; unmatched bases: 5. CDR3 length: 12 amino acids.

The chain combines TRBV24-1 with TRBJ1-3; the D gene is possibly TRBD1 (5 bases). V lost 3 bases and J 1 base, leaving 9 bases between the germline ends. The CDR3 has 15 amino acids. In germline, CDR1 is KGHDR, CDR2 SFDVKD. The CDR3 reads CATSDRGQSGNTIYF. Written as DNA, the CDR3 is TGTGCCACCAGTGATAGGGGCCAATCTGGAAACACCATATATTTT.

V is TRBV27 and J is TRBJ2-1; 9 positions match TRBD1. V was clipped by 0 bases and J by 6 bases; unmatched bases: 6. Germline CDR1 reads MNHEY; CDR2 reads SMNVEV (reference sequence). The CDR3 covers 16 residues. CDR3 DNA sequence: TGTGCCAGCAGTTTATCCGGGACAGGGTTTCTCAATGAGCAGTTCTTC. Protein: CASSLSGTGFLNEQFF.

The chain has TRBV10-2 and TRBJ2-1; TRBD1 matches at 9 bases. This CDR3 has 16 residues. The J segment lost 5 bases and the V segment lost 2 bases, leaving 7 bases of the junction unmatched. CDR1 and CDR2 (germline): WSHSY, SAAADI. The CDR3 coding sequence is TGCGCCAGCAGTGAGACCTACAGGGGGCCCCACAATGAGCAGTTCTTC. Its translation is CASSETYRGPHNEQFF.

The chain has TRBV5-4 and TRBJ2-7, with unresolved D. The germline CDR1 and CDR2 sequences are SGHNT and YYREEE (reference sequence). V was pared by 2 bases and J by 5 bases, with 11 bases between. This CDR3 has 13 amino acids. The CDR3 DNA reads TGTGCCAGCAGCTTAAACTACCCGGACGAGCAGTACTTC. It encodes CASSLNYPDEQYF.

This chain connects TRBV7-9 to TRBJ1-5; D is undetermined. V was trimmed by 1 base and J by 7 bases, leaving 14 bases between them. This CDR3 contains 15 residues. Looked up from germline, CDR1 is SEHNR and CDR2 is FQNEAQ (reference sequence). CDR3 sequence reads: CASSLERWHGQPQHF. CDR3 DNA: TGTGCCAGCAGCTTAGAGAGGTGGCATGGCCAGCCCCAGCATTTT.

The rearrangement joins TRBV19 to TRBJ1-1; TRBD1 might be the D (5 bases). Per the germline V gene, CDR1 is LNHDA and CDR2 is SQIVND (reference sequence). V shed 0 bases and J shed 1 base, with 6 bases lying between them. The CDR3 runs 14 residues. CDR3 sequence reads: CASSIDQGNTEAFF. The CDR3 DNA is TGTGCCAGTAGTATAGATCAGGGGAACACTGAAGCTTTCTTT. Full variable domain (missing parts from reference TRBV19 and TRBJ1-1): DGGITQSPKYLFRKEGQNVTLSCEQNLNHDAMYWYRQDPGQGLRLIYYSQIVNDFQKGDIAEGYSVSREKKESFPLTVTSAQKNPTAFYLCASSIDQGNTEAFFGQGTRLTVV.

This chain's CDR3 is CASSRDFQETQYF. The CDR3 DNA reads TGTGCCAGCAGTCGGGACTTCCAAGAGACCCAGTACTTC. The rearrangement uses TRBV6-4 and TRBJ2-5; a possible D gene is TRBD2 (6 bases). Trimming removed 5 bases at V and 1 base at J, with 8 bases between. This CDR3 comprises 13 residues. Germline CDR1 MRHNA, CDR2 SNTAGT.

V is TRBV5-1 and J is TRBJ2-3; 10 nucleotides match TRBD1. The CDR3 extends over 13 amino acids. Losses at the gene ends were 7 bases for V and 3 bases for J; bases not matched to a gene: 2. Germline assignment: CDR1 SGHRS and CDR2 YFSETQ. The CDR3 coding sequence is TGCGCCAGCGGACAGGGGGGTACAGATACGCAGTATTTT. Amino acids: CASGQGGTDTQYF.

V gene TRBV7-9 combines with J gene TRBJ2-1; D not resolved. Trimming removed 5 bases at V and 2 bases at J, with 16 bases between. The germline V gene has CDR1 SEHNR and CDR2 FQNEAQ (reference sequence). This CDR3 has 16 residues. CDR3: CASSPRRQITYNEQFF. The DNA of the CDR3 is TGTGCCAGCAGCCCCCGTCGTCAGATCACCTACAATGAGCAGTTCTTC.

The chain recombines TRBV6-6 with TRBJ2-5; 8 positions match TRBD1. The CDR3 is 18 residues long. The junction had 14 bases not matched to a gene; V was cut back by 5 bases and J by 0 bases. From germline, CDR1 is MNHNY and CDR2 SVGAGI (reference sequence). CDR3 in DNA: TGTGCCAGCAGTCCCATGTCGACAGGGGCACCCTACCAAGAGACCCAGTACTTC. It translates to CASSPMSTGAPYQETQYF.

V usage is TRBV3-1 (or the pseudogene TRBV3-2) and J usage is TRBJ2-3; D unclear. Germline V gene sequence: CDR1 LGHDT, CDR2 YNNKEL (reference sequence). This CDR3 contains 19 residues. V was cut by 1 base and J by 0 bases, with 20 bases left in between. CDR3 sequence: CASSQAVTNPFISTDTQYF. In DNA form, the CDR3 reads TGTGCCAGCAGCCAAGCGGTCACCAACCCTTTTATAAGCACAGATACGCAGTATTTT.

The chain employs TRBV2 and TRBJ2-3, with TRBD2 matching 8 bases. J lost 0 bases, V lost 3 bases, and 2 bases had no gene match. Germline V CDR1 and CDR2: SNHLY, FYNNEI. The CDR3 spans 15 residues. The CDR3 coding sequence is TGTGCCAGCAGTGAGGGCGGGGGGAGCACAGATACGCAGTATTTT. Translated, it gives CASSEGGGSTDTQYF.